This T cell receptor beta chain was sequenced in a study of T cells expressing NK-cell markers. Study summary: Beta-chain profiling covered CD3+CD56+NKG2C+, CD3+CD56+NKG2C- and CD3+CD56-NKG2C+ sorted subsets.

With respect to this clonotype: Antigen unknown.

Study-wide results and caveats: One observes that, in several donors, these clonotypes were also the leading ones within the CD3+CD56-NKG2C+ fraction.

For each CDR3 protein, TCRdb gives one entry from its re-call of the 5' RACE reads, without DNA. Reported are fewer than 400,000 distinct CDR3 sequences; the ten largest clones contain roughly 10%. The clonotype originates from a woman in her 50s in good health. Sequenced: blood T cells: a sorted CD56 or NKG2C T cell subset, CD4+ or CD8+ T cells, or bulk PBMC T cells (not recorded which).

The CDR3 spells CASSLGTASYEQYF. The rearrangement joins TRBV12-3 or TRBV12-4 to TRBJ2-7; TCRdb calls TRBD2, which cannot be checked without DNA. CDR3 length: 14 amino acids.